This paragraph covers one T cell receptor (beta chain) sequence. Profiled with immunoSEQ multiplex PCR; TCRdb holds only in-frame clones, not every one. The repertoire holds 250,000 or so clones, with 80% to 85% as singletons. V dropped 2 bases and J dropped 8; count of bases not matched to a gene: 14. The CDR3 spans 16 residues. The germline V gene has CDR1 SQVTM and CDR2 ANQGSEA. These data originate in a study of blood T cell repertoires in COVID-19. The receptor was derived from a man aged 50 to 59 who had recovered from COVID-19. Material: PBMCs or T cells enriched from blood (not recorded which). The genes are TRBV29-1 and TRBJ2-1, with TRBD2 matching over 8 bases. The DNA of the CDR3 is TGCAGCGTTGAAACGGGGGGGGCCACCTGGGCCCATGAGCAGTTCTTC. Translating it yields CSVETGGATWAHEQFF.